The 18 T cell receptor beta chains presented below share a single source sample, sequenced in a study of T cells in localized non-small cell lung cancer. The table came from immunoSEQ multiplex PCR; TCRdb's copy has only in-frame clones and leaves some out. The sample lists about 19,000 clones, 75% to 95% occurring once. The sample was peripheral blood, taken before any cancer treatment. Receptors originate from a male donor aged 60 or over with stage I squamous cell lung carcinoma.

The chain is built from TRBV5-1 and TRBJ2-7; D may be TRBD2 (6 bases). V lost 0 bases to trimming and J lost 5 bases, with 9 bases between them. Germline-derived CDR1 and CDR2 are SGHRS and YFSETQ. The CDR3 has 13 residues. As DNA, the CDR3 is TGCGCCAGCAGCTTGGGGGAGGCCCACGAGCAGTACTTC. This translates into CASSLGEAHEQYF.

The genes are TRBV5-4 and TRBJ2-7; 7 bases align to TRBD1. Germline V lookup: CDR1 SGHNT, CDR2 YYREEE (reference sequence). V shed 4 bases and J 2 bases; nucleotides not matched to a gene: 3. The CDR3 extends over 13 amino acids. As DNA, the CDR3 is TGTGCCAGCAGCGAGGGACAGCCCTACGAGCAGTACTTC. This translates into CASSEGQPYEQYF. Full variable domain (remainder filled in from reference TRBV5-4 and TRBJ2-7): ETGVTQSPTHLIKTRGQQVTLRCSSQSGHNTVSWYQQALGQGPQFIFQYYREEENGRGNFPPRFSGLQFPNYSSELNVNALELDDSALYLCASSEGQPYEQYFGPGTRLTVT.

This sequence joins TRBV11-3 and TRBJ2-4; TRBD2 agrees at 11 bases. CDR1 is SGHNT, CDR2 YENEEA, per germline. CDR3 size: 19 residues. Germline trimming cut 3 bases from V and 0 bases from J; bases unmatched to any gene: 10. In DNA, the CDR3 is TGTGCCAGCAGCTTTCATAGCGGGAGGGCCTCTGTAGCCAAAAACATTCAGTACTTC. This gives the protein CASSFHSGRASVAKNIQYF. Full variable domain (remainder filled in from reference TRBV11-3 and TRBJ2-4): EAGVVQSPRYKIIEKKQPVAFWCNPISGHNTLYWYLQNLGQGPELLIRYENEEAVDDSQLPKDRFSAERLKGVDSTLKIQPAELGDSAVYLCASSFHSGRASVAKNIQYFGAGTRLSVL.

This chain connects TRBV7-2 to TRBJ1-5; 11 bases match TRBD1. The CDR3 has 15 residues. J gave up 4 bases and V 6 bases, and 5 bases lay outside the gene matches. In germline, CDR1 is SGHTA, CDR2 FQGNSA. In nucleotides, the CDR3 is TGTGCCAGCAGACGGACAGGGGGCGCGAATCAGCCCCAGCATTTT. It codes for CASRRTGGANQPQHF.

This chain connects TRBV19 to TRBJ1-5; 9 positions agree with TRBD1. Unmatched junction bases numbered 5, after V lost 5 bases and J lost 6 bases. Germline CDR1 and CDR2: LNHDA and SQIVND (reference sequence). The CDR3 sequence is 14 residues long. CDR3 coding DNA: TGTGCCAGTAGTTCTACAGGGGGCCGTCAGCCCCAGCATTTT. Amino acids: CASSSTGGRQPQHF.

The chain employs TRBV30 and TRBJ1-2, with D possibly TRBD1 on 5 matching bases. Germline-derived CDR1 and CDR2 are GTSNPN and SVGIG (reference sequence). CDR3 length equals 13 residues. V was trimmed by 2 bases and J by 4 bases, leaving 11 bases between them. The CDR3 loop is CAWSMAGTYGYTF. CDR3 nucleotides: TGTGCCTGGAGTATGGCGGGGACCTATGGCTACACCTTC.

CDR3 bases: TGTGCCTGGAGTGTAGAAGAGACCCAGTACTTC. Translation: CAWSVEETQYF. V is TRBV30 and J is TRBJ2-5, with D uncertain. Germline-derived CDR1 and CDR2 are GTSNPN and SVGIG (reference sequence). CDR3 length: 11 amino acids. Between the trimmed V and J ends, which lost 0 bases and 3 bases, there was a span of 2 bases. The variable domain in full, completed from reference TRBV30 and TRBJ2-5, reads SQTIHQWPATLVQPVGSPLSLECTVEGTSNPNLYWYRQAAGRGLQLLFYSVGIGQISSEVPQNLSASRPQDRQFILSSKKLLLSDSGFYLCAWSVEETQYFGPGTRLLVL.

The chain links TRBV7-9 to TRBJ2-2; 7 nucleotides align to TRBD2. Trimming at V came to 5 bases and at J to 3 bases, leaving 9 bases not matched to a gene. From germline, CDR1 is SEHNR and CDR2 FQNEAQ (reference sequence). The CDR3 totals 16 residues. Here the CDR3 DNA reads TGTGCCAGCAGCATCGCTAGCGGAGGGGACACCGGGGAGCTGTTTTTT. Translated: CASSIASGGDTGELFF.

The V call is TRBV7-2, the J call TRBJ2-3; TRBD1 is a possible D gene (5 bases). The CDR3 is 16 amino acids. Trimming pared 2 bases from V and 4 bases from J, leaving 16 bases between. CDR1 is SGHTA and CDR2 is FQGNSA in the germline V gene. CDR3 DNA sequence: TGTGCCAGCAGCTTATGGGCGACAGCAGGTCCAGATACGCAGTATTTT. It codes for CASSLWATAGPDTQYF.

V usage is TRBV7-3 and J usage is TRBJ2-7; 8 bases agree with TRBD2. CDR3 length: 14 amino acids. The trim removed 1 base at V and 5 bases at J, leaving 4 bases unmatched. Germline CDR1 SGHTA, CDR2 FQGTGA. CDR3 nucleotides: TGTGCCAGCAGCTTAAGGCCGGGAGGGGACGAGCAGTACTTC. Translated: CASSLRPGGDEQYF. Looking up the rest from reference TRBV7-3 and TRBJ2-7 gives the full variable domain: GAGVSQTPSNKVTEKGKYVELRCDPISGHTALYWYRQSLGQGPEFLIYFQGTGAADDSGLPNDRFFAVRPEGSVSTLKIQRTERGDSAVYLCASSLRPGGDEQYFGPGTRLTVT.

V is TRBV30 and J is TRBJ2-7; D not certain. The V gene lost 2 bases and the J gene lost 3 bases, with 8 bases spanning the gap. The germline CDR1 and CDR2 sequences are GTSNPN and SVGIG (reference sequence). The CDR3 covers 12 residues. The CDR3 loop reads CAWSPQNYEQYF. The CDR3 DNA follows: TGTGCCTGGAGTCCTCAAAACTACGAGCAGTACTTC.

The genes are TRBV28 and TRBJ2-7; TRBD1 is a possible D gene (6 bases). The CDR3 runs to 20 residues. The V gene's germline CDR1 is MDHEN and CDR2 SYDVKM. The V and J ends lost 4 bases and 6 bases respectively, with 34 bases between them. The CDR3 sequence: CASSSQTRQEILMFVGEQYF. The CDR3 nucleotides read TGTGCCAGCAGTTCCCAAACTCGACAGGAAATCTTAATGTTTGTCGGCGAGCAGTACTTC.

V and J are TRBV19 and TRBJ1-2; 9 positions match TRBD1. J was trimmed by 0 bases and V by 6 bases; bases with no gene match: 5. The CDR3 has 15 residues. Germline V gives CDR1 LNHDA, CDR2 SQIVND (reference sequence). The CDR3 nucleotides read TGTGCCAGTAGCGTACAGGGGGCAGCTAACTATGGCTACACCTTC. Translated, it gives CASSVQGAANYGYTF.

The chain uses TRBV5-1 and TRBJ2-5, with 8 nucleotides matching TRBD2. The CDR3 sequence is 14 residues long. Germline lookup yields CDR1 SGHRS and CDR2 YFSETQ. The trim removed 3 bases at V and 3 bases at J, leaving 4 bases unmatched. The CDR3 DNA reads as TGCGCCAGCAGCTCCACAGCGGGGGAAGAGACCCAGTACTTC. This codes for CASSSTAGEETQYF.

The rearrangement links TRBV28 to TRBJ2-7; D is ambiguous. This CDR3 has 19 amino acids. V shed 2 bases and J shed 0 bases, with 23 bases lying between them. Germline V gives CDR1 MDHEN, CDR2 SYDVKM. CDR3 residues: CASSLRFTLVGPPSYEQYF. Here the CDR3 DNA reads TGTGCCAGCAGTTTACGATTCACCCTTGTCGGCCCTCCCTCCTACGAGCAGTACTTC.

V and J are TRBV5-6 and TRBJ1-2; D is unresolved. V was cut by 0 bases and J by 4 bases, with 16 bases left in between. CDR3 size: 16 residues. Looked up from germline, CDR1 is SGHDT and CDR2 is YYEEEE. The CDR3 region has the DNA TGTGCCAGCAGCTTGGGGGCGGCCTTAAAGAGCTATGGCTACACCTTC. Translating gives CASSLGAALKSYGYTF.

V gene TRBV28 combines with J gene TRBJ2-5; D could derive from TRBD1 or TRBD2 (6 bases each). The germline V gene has CDR1 MDHEN and CDR2 SYDVKM. The V and J ends lost 2 bases and 5 bases respectively, with 24 bases between them. The CDR3 has 18 amino acids. CDR3 sequence: CASSLRRGLATQGETQYF. DNA of the CDR3: TGTGCCAGCAGTTTAAGACGGGGGCTAGCTACGCAGGGGGAGACCCAGTACTTC. Full variable domain (missing parts from reference TRBV28 and TRBJ2-5): DVKVTQSSRYLVKRTGEKVFLECVQDMDHENMFWYRQDPGLGLRLIYFSYDVKMKEKGDIPEGYSVSREKKERFSLILESASTNQTSMYLCASSLRRGLATQGETQYFGPGTRLLVL.

The chain has TRBV28 and TRBJ2-1; no firm D call. CDR1 is MDHEN and CDR2 is SYDVKM in the germline V gene. V was trimmed by 8 bases and J by 0 bases, leaving 17 bases between them. The CDR3 spans 16 residues. This chain's CDR3 is CASSEHAASSYNEQFF. CDR3 in DNA: TGTGCCAGCTCGGAGCACGCGGCGAGCTCCTACAATGAGCAGTTCTTC.